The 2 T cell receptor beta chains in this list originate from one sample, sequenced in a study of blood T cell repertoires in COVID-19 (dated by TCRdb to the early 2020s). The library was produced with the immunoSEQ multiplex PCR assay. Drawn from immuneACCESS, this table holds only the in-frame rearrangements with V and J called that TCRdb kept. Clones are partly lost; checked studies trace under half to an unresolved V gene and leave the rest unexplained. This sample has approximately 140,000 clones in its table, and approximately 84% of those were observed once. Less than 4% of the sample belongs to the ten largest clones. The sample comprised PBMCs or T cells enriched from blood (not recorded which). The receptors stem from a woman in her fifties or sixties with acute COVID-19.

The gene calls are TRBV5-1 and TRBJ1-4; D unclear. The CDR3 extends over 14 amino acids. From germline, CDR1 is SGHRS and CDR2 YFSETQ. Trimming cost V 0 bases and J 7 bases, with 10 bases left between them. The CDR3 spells CASSLERLGEKLFF. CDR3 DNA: TGCGCCAGCAGCTTGGAGCGGTTGGGTGAAAAACTGTTTTTT.

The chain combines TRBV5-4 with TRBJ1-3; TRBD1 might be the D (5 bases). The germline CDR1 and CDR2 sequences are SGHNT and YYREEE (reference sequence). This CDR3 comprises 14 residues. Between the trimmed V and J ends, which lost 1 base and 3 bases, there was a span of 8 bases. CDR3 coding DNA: TGTGCCAGCAGCTTGACAGGCGGTGGAAACACCATATATTTT. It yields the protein CASSLTGGGNTIYF.